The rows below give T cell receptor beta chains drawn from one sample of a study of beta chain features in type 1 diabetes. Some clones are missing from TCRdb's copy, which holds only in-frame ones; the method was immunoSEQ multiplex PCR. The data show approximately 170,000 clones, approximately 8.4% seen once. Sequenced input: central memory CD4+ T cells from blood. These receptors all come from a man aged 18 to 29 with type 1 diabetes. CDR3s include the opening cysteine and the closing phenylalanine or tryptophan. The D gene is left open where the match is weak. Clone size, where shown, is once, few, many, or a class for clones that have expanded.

CDR3aa: CASSYSTSGSYEQYF
CDR3nt: TGTGCCAGCAGTTACTCTACTAGCGGATCCTACGAGCAGTACTTC
j_gene: TRBJ2-7
v_gene: TRBV6-5
abundance: few
d_gene: TRBD2
len: 15

CDR3aa: CASSQELGGGAGEQFF
CDR3nt: TGCGCCAGCAGCCAAGAACTGGGCGGGGGGGCCGGTGAGCAGTTCTTC
j_gene: TRBJ2-1
v_gene: TRBV4-3
abundance: .
d_gene: TRBD2
len: 16

CDR3aa: CASREGQGMNTEAFF
CDR3nt: TGTGCCAGTCGGGAGGGGCAGGGCATGAACACTGAAGCTTTCTTT
j_gene: TRBJ1-1
v_gene: TRBV18
abundance: .
d_gene: .
len: 15

CDR3aa: CASNKRGGVGETQYF
CDR3nt: TGTGCCAGCAATAAGCGGGGGGGAGTAGGAGAGACCCAGTACTTC
j_gene: TRBJ2-5
v_gene: TRBV2
abundance: .
d_gene: TRBD2
len: 15

CDR3aa: CASSLASAGANVLTF
CDR3nt: TGCGCCAGCAGCTTGGCCTCGGCTGGGGCCAACGTCCTGACTTTC
j_gene: TRBJ2-6
v_gene: TRBV5-1
abundance: .
d_gene: .
len: 15

CDR3aa: CASSLRQPTEAFF
CDR3nt: TGCGCCAGCAGCTTGCGACAACCCACTGAAGCTTTCTTT
j_gene: TRBJ1-1
v_gene: TRBV5-1
abundance: .
d_gene: .
len: 13

CDR3aa: CSASFGEQFF
CDR3nt: TGCAGTGCTAGTTTCGGTGAGCAGTTCTTC
j_gene: TRBJ2-1
v_gene: TRBV20-1
abundance: .
d_gene: .
len: 10

CDR3aa: CAWSVQVSGDEQFF
CDR3nt: TGTGCCTGGAGTGTACAGGTCTCGGGAGATGAGCAGTTCTTC
j_gene: TRBJ2-1
v_gene: TRBV30
abundance: few
d_gene: .
len: 14

CDR3aa: CASTGTSGGNEQFF
CDR3nt: TGCGCCAGCACCGGGACTAGCGGGGGCAATGAGCAGTTCTTC
j_gene: TRBJ2-1
v_gene: TRBV10-1
abundance: .
d_gene: TRBD2
len: 14

CDR3aa: CASAPVGGLQNTQYF
CDR3nt: TGTGCCAGCGCCCCGGTGGGGGGACTCCAGAATACGCAGTATTTT
j_gene: TRBJ2-3
v_gene: TRBV28
abundance: .
d_gene: .
len: 15

CDR3aa: CASSPTSGSYNEQFF
CDR3nt: TGTGCCAGCAGCCCAACTAGCGGATCTTACAATGAGCAGTTCTTC
j_gene: TRBJ2-1
v_gene: TRBV28
abundance: .
d_gene: TRBD2
len: 15

CDR3aa: CASSLWRGLDSGANVLTF
CDR3nt: TGTGCCAGCAGTTTATGGCGGGGTTTGGACTCTGGGGCCAACGTCCTGACTTTC
j_gene: TRBJ2-6
v_gene: TRBV28
abundance: .
d_gene: .
len: 18

CDR3aa: CASLKRGANVLTF
CDR3nt: TGTGCCAGCCTCAAACGGGGGGCCAACGTCCTGACTTTC
j_gene: TRBJ2-6
v_gene: TRBV27
abundance: many
d_gene: .
len: 13

CDR3aa: CASIRDRGRETQYF
CDR3nt: TGTGCCAGCATACGGGACAGGGGGCGAGAGACCCAGTACTTC
j_gene: TRBJ2-5
v_gene: TRBV2
abundance: .
d_gene: TRBD1
len: 14

CDR3aa: CASSYLGQVGYTF
CDR3nt: TGTGCCAGCAGTTACTTAGGACAGGTCGGCTACACCTTC
j_gene: TRBJ1-2
v_gene: TRBV6-6
abundance: few
d_gene: TRBD1
len: 13

CDR3aa: CASSSTITGYGGYTF
CDR3nt: TGCGCCAGCAGCTCAACAATTACAGGTTACGGAGGCTACACCTTC
j_gene: TRBJ1-2
v_gene: TRBV5-1
abundance: few
d_gene: .
len: 15

CDR3aa: CASSLKGTPYEQYF
CDR3nt: TGCGCCAGCAGCTTGAAGGGGACACCTTACGAGCAGTACTTC
j_gene: TRBJ2-7
v_gene: TRBV5-1
abundance: few
d_gene: .
len: 14

CDR3aa: CASSLGHSSYGYTF
CDR3nt: TGTGCCAGCAGCTTAGGGCACAGTAGTTATGGCTACACCTTC
j_gene: TRBJ1-2
v_gene: TRBV7-2
abundance: .
d_gene: .
len: 14

CDR3aa: CASSSLTGGPTYEQYF
CDR3nt: TGTGCCAGTAGTTCCCTAACAGGGGGGCCCACCTACGAGCAGTACTTC
j_gene: TRBJ2-7
v_gene: TRBV19
abundance: few
d_gene: TRBD1
len: 16

CDR3aa: CASLPTVTGELFF
CDR3nt: TGTGCCAGCCTACCGACAGTCACCGGGGAGCTGTTTTTT
j_gene: TRBJ2-2
v_gene: TRBV18
abundance: .
d_gene: .
len: 13

CDR3aa: CASSLSGGTQYF
CDR3nt: TGTGCCAGCAGCTTGAGCGGGGGGACCCAGTACTTC
j_gene: TRBJ2-5
v_gene: TRBV6-5
abundance: few
d_gene: TRBD2
len: 12

CDR3aa: CASSLNQRLAGVNEQFF
CDR3nt: TGTGCCAGCTCACTCAATCAAAGACTAGCGGGAGTGAATGAGCAGTTCTTC
j_gene: TRBJ2-1
v_gene: TRBV18
abundance: .
d_gene: TRBD2
len: 17

CDR3aa: CASSPTSGSYNEQFF
CDR3nt: TGTGCCAGCAGCCCAACTAGCGGCTCCTACAATGAGCAGTTCTTC
j_gene: TRBJ2-1
v_gene: TRBV9
abundance: few
d_gene: TRBD2
len: 15

CDR3aa: CASRERVLVSYNEQFF
CDR3nt: TGTGCCAGTAGGGAGAGGGTATTGGTTTCCTACAATGAGCAGTTCTTC
j_gene: TRBJ2-1
v_gene: TRBV19
abundance: few
d_gene: .
len: 16

CDR3aa: CASSFPQAGELFF
CDR3nt: TGTGCCAGCAGCTTCCCCCAGGCCGGGGAGCTGTTTTTT
j_gene: TRBJ2-2
v_gene: TRBV5-6
abundance: .
d_gene: .
len: 13

CDR3aa: CASRRRTGGVGETQYF
CDR3nt: TGTGCCAGCAGACGACGGACAGGGGGGGTCGGAGAGACCCAGTACTTC
j_gene: TRBJ2-5
v_gene: TRBV2
abundance: .
d_gene: TRBD1
len: 16

CDR3aa: CASSSVAGLYGYTF
CDR3nt: TGTGCCAGTAGTTCGGTCGCAGGGCTCTATGGCTACACCTTC
j_gene: TRBJ1-2
v_gene: TRBV19
abundance: few
d_gene: .
len: 14

CDR3aa: CSVGQELYGYTF
CDR3nt: TGCAGCGTTGGCCAGGAACTCTATGGCTACACCTTC
j_gene: TRBJ1-2
v_gene: TRBV29-1
abundance: .
d_gene: .
len: 12

CDR3aa: CASSGLRPRTDTQYF
CDR3nt: TGTGCCAGCAGCGGTTTGCGGCCTCGCACAGATACGCAGTATTTT
j_gene: TRBJ2-3
v_gene: TRBV6-1
abundance: few
d_gene: .
len: 15

CDR3aa: CASSRGTSGQLLSTDTQYF
CDR3nt: TGTGCCAGCAGCCGGGGGACTAGCGGGCAATTGCTAAGCACAGATACGCAGTATTTT
j_gene: TRBJ2-3
v_gene: TRBV13
abundance: once
d_gene: TRBD2
len: 19

CDR3aa: CASSVPGQSYEQYF
CDR3nt: TGTGCCAGCAGCGTACCGGGACAGAGTTACGAGCAGTACTTC
j_gene: TRBJ2-7
v_gene: TRBV5-4
abundance: .
d_gene: TRBD1
len: 14

CDR3aa: CASSPMTSGEQYF
CDR3nt: TGCGCCAGCAGCCCGATGACTAGCGGCGAGCAGTACTTC
j_gene: TRBJ2-7
v_gene: TRBV5-1
abundance: few
d_gene: TRBD2
len: 13

CDR3aa: CASTGAAGKNIQYF
CDR3nt: TGTGCCAGCACCGGAGCTGCTGGCAAAAACATTCAGTACTTC
j_gene: TRBJ2-4
v_gene: TRBV6-5
abundance: few
d_gene: .
len: 14

CDR3aa: CASSTMGLEFAEQYF
CDR3nt: TGTGCCAGCAGCACAATGGGGCTGGAGTTCGCCGAGCAGTACTTC
j_gene: TRBJ2-7
v_gene: TRBV6-1
abundance: .
d_gene: .
len: 15

CDR3aa: CASSQDSTSGTDTQYF
CDR3nt: TGTGCCAGCAGCCAAGATTCGACTAGCGGCACAGATACGCAGTATTTT
j_gene: TRBJ2-3
v_gene: TRBV4-2
abundance: many
d_gene: TRBD2
len: 16

CDR3aa: CSAARDTEAFF
CDR3nt: TGCAGTGCTGCCCGGGACACTGAAGCTTTCTTT
j_gene: TRBJ1-1
v_gene: TRBV20-1
abundance: few
d_gene: .
len: 11

CDR3aa: CASSSRDRPTGELFF
CDR3nt: TGTGCCAGCAGCTCCCGGGACAGACCCACCGGGGAGCTGTTTTTT
j_gene: TRBJ2-2
v_gene: TRBV5-4
abundance: few
d_gene: TRBD1
len: 15

CDR3aa: CAWRRGQDTQYF
CDR3nt: TGTGCCTGGAGAAGGGGCCAAGATACGCAGTATTTT
j_gene: TRBJ2-3
v_gene: TRBV30
abundance: .
d_gene: .
len: 12

CDR3aa: CASRRPNLTGDNEQFF
CDR3nt: TGTGCCAGCAGGAGACCTAATCTGACAGGGGACAATGAGCAGTTCTTC
j_gene: TRBJ2-1
v_gene: TRBV5-7
abundance: few
d_gene: TRBD1
len: 16

CDR3aa: CASSLSEGNTIYF
CDR3nt: TGTGCCAGCAGTTTGTCGGAGGGAAACACCATATATTTT
j_gene: TRBJ1-3
v_gene: TRBV27
abundance: .
d_gene: .
len: 13

CDR3aa: CASSAVRDRTQYF
CDR3nt: TGCGCCAGCAGCGCGGTCCGGGACAGAACGCAGTATTTT
j_gene: TRBJ2-3
v_gene: TRBV5-1
abundance: .
d_gene: TRBD1
len: 13

CDR3aa: CASSYKSGQAYEQYF
CDR3nt: TGTGCCAGCAGTTACAAGTCAGGCCAAGCCTACGAGCAGTACTTC
j_gene: TRBJ2-7
v_gene: TRBV6-6
abundance: few
d_gene: .
len: 15

CDR3aa: CASSPREGVGETQYF
CDR3nt: TGTGCCAGCTCACCAAGGGAAGGGGTTGGAGAGACCCAGTACTTC
j_gene: TRBJ2-5
v_gene: TRBV18
abundance: .
d_gene: .
len: 15

CDR3aa: CASRKTGVHEGTEAFF
CDR3nt: TGTGCCAGCAGGAAGACAGGGGTCCATGAGGGCACTGAAGCTTTCTTT
j_gene: TRBJ1-1
v_gene: TRBV27
abundance: many
d_gene: TRBD1
len: 16

CDR3aa: CASSQGAGGSEKLFF
CDR3nt: TGCGCCAGCAGCCAAGGGGCAGGGGGGAGTGAAAAACTGTTTTTT
j_gene: TRBJ1-4
v_gene: TRBV4-3
abundance: .
d_gene: TRBD1
len: 15

CDR3aa: CATSRVDVQAYEQYF
CDR3nt: TGTGCCACCAGCAGAGTTGACGTACAGGCCTACGAGCAGTACTTC
j_gene: TRBJ2-7
v_gene: TRBV15
abundance: .
d_gene: .
len: 15

CDR3aa: CASSSRAGTGGSSPLHF
CDR3nt: TGTGCCAGTAGTTCCCGGGCCGGGACAGGGGGGAGTTCACCCCTCCACTTT
j_gene: TRBJ1-6
v_gene: TRBV19
abundance: few
d_gene: TRBD1
len: 17

CDR3aa: CASSAGQGAIADTQYF
CDR3nt: TGTGCCAGTAGTGCCGGACAGGGGGCTATCGCAGATACGCAGTATTTT
j_gene: TRBJ2-3
v_gene: TRBV19
abundance: .
d_gene: TRBD1
len: 16

CDR3aa: CASSWTGGPPLHF
CDR3nt: TGTGCCAGCAGTTGGACAGGGGGCCCACCCCTCCACTTT
j_gene: TRBJ1-6
v_gene: TRBV28
abundance: .
d_gene: TRBD1
len: 13

CDR3aa: CASSWVEPGSPLHF
CDR3nt: TGTGCCAGCAGTTGGGTCGAGCCGGGTTCACCCCTCCACTTT
j_gene: TRBJ1-6
v_gene: TRBV6-6
abundance: .
d_gene: .
len: 14

CDR3aa: CSVEPGSRNEQFF
CDR3nt: TGCAGCGTTGAACCCGGGAGTCGGAATGAGCAGTTCTTC
j_gene: TRBJ2-1
v_gene: TRBV29-1
abundance: .
d_gene: .
len: 13

CDR3aa: CASSLVAVLMNQPQHF
CDR3nt: TGTGCCAGCAGTTTAGTGGCAGTCCTGATGAATCAGCCCCAGCATTTT
j_gene: TRBJ1-5
v_gene: TRBV28
abundance: few
d_gene: .
len: 16

CDR3aa: CASRPLLAGKADTQYF
CDR3nt: TGTGCCAGCAGGCCCCTCTTAGCGGGAAAGGCAGATACGCAGTATTTT
j_gene: TRBJ2-3
v_gene: TRBV14
abundance: .
d_gene: TRBD2
len: 16

CDR3aa: CSARLGQGAWYNEQFF
CDR3nt: TGCAGCGCCCGCCTGGGACAGGGGGCCTGGTACAATGAGCAGTTCTTC
j_gene: TRBJ2-1
v_gene: TRBV29-1
abundance: .
d_gene: TRBD1
len: 16

CDR3aa: CAWSPPQNTEAFF
CDR3nt: TGTGCCTGGAGCCCCCCCCAGAACACTGAAGCTTTCTTT
j_gene: TRBJ1-1
v_gene: TRBV30
abundance: .
d_gene: .
len: 13

CDR3aa: CASSRTTGGGGNTIYF
CDR3nt: TGCGCCAGCAGCCGGACGACAGGGGGAGGTGGAAACACCATATATTTT
j_gene: TRBJ1-3
v_gene: TRBV4-3
abundance: .
d_gene: TRBD1
len: 16

CDR3aa: CASSLPPGWVGELFF
CDR3nt: TGTGCCAGCAGTTTGCCGCCAGGGTGGGTCGGGGAGCTGTTTTTT
j_gene: TRBJ2-2
v_gene: TRBV28
abundance: .
d_gene: .
len: 15

CDR3aa: CASSQEGLLFADTQYF
CDR3nt: TGCGCCAGCAGCCAAGAAGGACTCCTCTTCGCAGATACGCAGTATTTT
j_gene: TRBJ2-3
v_gene: TRBV4-3
abundance: .
d_gene: .
len: 16

CDR3aa: CASSLKTAWDLALHF
CDR3nt: TGTGCCAGTAGTCTAAAGACAGCATGGGATTTAGCCCTCCACTTT
j_gene: TRBJ1-6
v_gene: TRBV19
abundance: many
d_gene: .
len: 15

CDR3aa: CASSLRVGEQFF
CDR3nt: TGTGCCAGCAGCTTGCGGGTGGGTGAGCAGTTCTTC
j_gene: TRBJ2-1
v_gene: TRBV7-2
abundance: .
d_gene: .
len: 12